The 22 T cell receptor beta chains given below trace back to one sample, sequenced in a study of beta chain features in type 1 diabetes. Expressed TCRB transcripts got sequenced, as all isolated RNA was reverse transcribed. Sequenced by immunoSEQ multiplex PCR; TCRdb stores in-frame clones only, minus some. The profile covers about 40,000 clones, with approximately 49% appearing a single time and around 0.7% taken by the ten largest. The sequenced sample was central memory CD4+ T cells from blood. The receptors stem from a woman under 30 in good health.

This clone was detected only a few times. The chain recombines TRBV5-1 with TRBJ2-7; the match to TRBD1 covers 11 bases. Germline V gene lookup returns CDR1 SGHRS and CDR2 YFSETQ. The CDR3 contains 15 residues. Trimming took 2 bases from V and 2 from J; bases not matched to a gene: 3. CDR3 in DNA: TGCGCCAGCAGCTTTGGACAGGGGGCTACCTACGAGCAGTACTTC. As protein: CASSFGQGATYEQYF.

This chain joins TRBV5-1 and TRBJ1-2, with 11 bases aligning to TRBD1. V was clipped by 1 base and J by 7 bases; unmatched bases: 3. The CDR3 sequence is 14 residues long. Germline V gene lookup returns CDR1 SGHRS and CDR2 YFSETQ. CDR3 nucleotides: TGCGCCAGCAGCTTGTCCGGGACAGGGGGTGGCTACACCTTC. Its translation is CASSLSGTGGGYTF.

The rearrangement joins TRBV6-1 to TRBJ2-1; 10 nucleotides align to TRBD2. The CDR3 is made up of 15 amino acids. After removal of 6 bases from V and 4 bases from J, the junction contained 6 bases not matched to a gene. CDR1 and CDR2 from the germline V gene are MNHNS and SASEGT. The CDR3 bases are TGTGCCAGCAGGGCTAGCGGGGGCCTTTACAATGAGCAGTTCTTC. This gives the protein CASRASGGLYNEQFF.

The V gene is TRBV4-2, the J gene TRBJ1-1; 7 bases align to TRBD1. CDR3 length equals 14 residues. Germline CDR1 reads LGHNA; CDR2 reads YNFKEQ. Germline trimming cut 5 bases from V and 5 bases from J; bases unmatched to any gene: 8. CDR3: CASSARDSRTEAFF. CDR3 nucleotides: TGTGCCAGCAGCGCCCGGGACAGTAGAACTGAAGCTTTCTTT.

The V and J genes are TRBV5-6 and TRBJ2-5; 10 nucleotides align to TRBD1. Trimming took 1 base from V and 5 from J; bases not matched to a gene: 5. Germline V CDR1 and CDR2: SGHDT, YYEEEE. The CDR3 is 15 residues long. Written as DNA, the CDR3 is TGTGCCAGCAGCTTGAGGACAGGGGGGCGGGAGACCCAGTACTTC. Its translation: CASSLRTGGRETQYF. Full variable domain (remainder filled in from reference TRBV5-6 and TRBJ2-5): DAGVTQSPTHLIKTRGQQVTLRCSPKSGHDTVSWYQQALGQGPQFIFQYYEEEERQRGNFPDRFSGHQFPNYSSELNVNALLLGDSALYLCASSLRTGGRETQYFGPGTRLLVL.

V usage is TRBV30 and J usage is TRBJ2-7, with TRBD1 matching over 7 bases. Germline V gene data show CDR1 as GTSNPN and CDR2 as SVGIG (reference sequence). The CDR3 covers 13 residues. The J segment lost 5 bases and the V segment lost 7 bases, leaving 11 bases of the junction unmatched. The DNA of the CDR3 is TGTGCCTCCGCAAGTAGGGGGCGGCACGAGCAGTACTTC. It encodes CASASRGRHEQYF.

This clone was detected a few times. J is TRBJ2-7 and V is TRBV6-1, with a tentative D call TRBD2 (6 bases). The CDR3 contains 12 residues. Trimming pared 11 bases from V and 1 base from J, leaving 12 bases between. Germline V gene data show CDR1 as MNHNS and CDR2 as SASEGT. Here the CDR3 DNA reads TGTGCCGCAGTGGGGGGTTCCTACGAGCAGTACTTC. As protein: CAAVGGSYEQYF.

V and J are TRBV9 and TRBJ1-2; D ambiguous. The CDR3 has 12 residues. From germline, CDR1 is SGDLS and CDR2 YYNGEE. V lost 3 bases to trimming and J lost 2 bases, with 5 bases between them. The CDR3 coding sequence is TGTGCCAGCAGCGGAGGGAACTATGGCTACACCTTC. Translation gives CASSGGNYGYTF.

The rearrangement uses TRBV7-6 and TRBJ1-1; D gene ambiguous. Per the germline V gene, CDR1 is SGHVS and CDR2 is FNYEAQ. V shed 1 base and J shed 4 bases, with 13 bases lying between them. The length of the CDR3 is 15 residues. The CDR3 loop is CASSLVAGYRTEAFF. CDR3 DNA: TGTGCCAGCAGCTTAGTGGCGGGATATCGCACTGAAGCTTTCTTT. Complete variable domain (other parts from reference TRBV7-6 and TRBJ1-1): GAGVSQSPRYKVTKRGQDVALRCDPISGHVSLYWYRQALGQGPEFLTYFNYEAQQDKSGLPNDRFSAERPEGSISTLTIQRTEQRDSAMYRCASSLVAGYRTEAFFGQGTRLTVV.

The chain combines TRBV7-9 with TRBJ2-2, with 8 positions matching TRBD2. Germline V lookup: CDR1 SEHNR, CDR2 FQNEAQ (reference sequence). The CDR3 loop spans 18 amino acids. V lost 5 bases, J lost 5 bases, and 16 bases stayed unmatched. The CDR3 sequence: CASSQGSRTSFATGELFF. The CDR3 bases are TGTGCCAGCAGCCAGGGAAGCAGGACTAGCTTCGCAACCGGGGAGCTGTTTTTT.

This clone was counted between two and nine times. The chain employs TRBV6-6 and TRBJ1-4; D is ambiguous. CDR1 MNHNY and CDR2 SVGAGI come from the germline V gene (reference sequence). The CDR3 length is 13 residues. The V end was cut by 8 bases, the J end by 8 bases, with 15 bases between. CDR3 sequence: CASRDWVKEKLFF. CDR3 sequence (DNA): TGTGCCAGCCGCGACTGGGTGAAGGAAAAACTGTTTTTT.

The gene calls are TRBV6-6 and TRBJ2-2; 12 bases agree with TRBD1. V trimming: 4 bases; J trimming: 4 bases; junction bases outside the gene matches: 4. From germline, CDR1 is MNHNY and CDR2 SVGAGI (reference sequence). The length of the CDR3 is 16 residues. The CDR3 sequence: CASSWGQGAITGELFF. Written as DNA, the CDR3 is TGTGCCAGCAGTTGGGGACAGGGGGCGATCACCGGGGAGCTGTTTTTT.

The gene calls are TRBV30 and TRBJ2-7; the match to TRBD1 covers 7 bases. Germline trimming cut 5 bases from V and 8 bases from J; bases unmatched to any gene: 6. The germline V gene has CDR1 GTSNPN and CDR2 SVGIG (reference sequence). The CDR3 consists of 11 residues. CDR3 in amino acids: CAWAQGDKQYF. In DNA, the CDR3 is TGTGCCTGGGCCCAGGGGGATAAGCAGTACTTC.

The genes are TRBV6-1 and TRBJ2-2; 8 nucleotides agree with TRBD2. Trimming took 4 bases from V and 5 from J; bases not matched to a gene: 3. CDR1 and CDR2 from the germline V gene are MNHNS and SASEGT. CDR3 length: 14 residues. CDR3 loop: CASSVRGGTGELFF. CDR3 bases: TGTGCCAGCAGTGTCCGGGGGGGGACCGGGGAGCTGTTTTTT.

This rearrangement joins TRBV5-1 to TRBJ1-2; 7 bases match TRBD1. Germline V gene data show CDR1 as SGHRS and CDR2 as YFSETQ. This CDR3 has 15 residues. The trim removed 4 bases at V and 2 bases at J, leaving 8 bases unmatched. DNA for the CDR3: TGCGCCAGCAGCGGCTGGGACAGAACGAACTATGGCTACACCTTC. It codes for CASSGWDRTNYGYTF.

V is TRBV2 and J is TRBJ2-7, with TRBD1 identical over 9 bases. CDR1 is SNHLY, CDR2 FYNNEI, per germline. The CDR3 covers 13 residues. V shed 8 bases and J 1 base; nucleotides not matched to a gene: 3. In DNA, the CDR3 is TGTGCCAGCGCTGGACAGGGGTCCTACGAGCAGTACTTC. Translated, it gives CASAGQGSYEQYF.

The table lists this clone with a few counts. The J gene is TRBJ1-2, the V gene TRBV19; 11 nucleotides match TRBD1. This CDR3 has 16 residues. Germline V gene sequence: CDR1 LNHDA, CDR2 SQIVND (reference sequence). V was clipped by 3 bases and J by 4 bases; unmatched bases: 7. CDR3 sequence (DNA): TGTGCCAGTAGTATCCCCGGGACAGGGGGGAGCTATGGCTACACCTTC. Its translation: CASSIPGTGGSYGYTF.

The CDR3: CSVLRGEGLQETQYF. The DNA for the CDR3 is TGCAGCGTCCTGAGGGGGGAGGGACTACAAGAGACCCAGTACTTC. The chain joins TRBV29-1 to TRBJ2-5; tentative D call: TRBD2 (7 bases). The CDR3 is 15 residues long. The germline V gene encodes CDR1 SQVTM and CDR2 ANQGSEA. Trimming cost V 6 bases and J 2 bases, with 19 bases left between them.

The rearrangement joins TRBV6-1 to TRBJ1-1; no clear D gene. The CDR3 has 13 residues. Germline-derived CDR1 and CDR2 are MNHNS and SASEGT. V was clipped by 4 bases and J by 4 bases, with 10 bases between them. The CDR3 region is CASSVAWSTEAFF. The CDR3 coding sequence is TGTGCCAGCAGTGTGGCTTGGAGCACTGAAGCTTTCTTT.

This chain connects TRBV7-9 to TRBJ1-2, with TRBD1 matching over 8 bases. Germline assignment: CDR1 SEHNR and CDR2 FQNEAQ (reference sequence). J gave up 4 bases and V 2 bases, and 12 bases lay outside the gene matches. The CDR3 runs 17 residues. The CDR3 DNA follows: TGTGCCAGCAGCTTATCCGCGGGGACAGGTTCCTCCTATGGCTACACCTTC. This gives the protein CASSLSAGTGSSYGYTF.

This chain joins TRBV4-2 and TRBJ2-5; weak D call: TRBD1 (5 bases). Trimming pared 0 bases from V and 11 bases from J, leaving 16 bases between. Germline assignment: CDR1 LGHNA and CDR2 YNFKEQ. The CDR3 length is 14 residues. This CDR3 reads CASSQDLQGQEQYF. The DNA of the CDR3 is TGTGCCAGCAGCCAAGATCTGCAGGGCCAGGAGCAGTACTTC.

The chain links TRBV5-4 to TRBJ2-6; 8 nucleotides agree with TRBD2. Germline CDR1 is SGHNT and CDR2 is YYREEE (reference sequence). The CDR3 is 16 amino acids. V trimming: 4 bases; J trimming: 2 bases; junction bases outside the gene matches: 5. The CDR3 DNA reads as TGTGCCAGCAGCGATATCGGGGGGGCTGGGGCCAACGTCCTGACTTTC. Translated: CASSDIGGAGANVLTF.